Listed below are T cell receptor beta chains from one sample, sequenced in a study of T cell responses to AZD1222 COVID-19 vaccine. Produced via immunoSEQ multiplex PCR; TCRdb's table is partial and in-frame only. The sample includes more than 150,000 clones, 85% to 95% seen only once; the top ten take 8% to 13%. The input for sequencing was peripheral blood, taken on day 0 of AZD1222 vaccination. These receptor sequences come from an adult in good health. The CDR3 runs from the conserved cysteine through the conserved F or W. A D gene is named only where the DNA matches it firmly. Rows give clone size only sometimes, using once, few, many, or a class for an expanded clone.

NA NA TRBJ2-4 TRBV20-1 CSARDANIQYF TGCAGTGCTAGAGATGCGAACATTCAGTACTTC
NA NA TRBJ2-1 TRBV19 CASSISPAEASIEQFF TGTGCCAGTAGTATATCCCCGGCCGAGGCAAGTATAGAGCAGTTCTTC
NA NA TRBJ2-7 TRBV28 CASSFAGSYEQYF TGTGCCAGCAGTTTCGCTGGGAGCTACGAGCAGTACTTC
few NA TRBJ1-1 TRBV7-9 CASSLDGGTEAFF TGTGCCAGCAGCTTAGACGGGGGCACTGAAGCTTTCTTT
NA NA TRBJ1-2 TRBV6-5 CASNSNHQGGYTF TGTGCCAGCAATTCCAACCATCAAGGGGGCTACACCTTC
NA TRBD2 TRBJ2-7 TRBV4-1 CASSLGLAGSSSYEQYF TGCGCCAGCAGCCTGGGACTAGCGGGATCGAGCTCCTACGAGCAGTACTTC
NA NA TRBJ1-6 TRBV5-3 CARSPGGIRNSPLHF TGTGCCAGAAGCCCGGGGGGGATAAGAAATTCACCCCTCCACTTT
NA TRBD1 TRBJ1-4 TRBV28 CASTKFWEGTGDEKLFF TGTGCCAGCACCAAATTCTGGGAGGGGACAGGGGATGAAAAACTGTTTTTT
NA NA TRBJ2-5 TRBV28 CASTPDSVGETQYF TGTGCCAGCACTCCTGACTCAGTGGGGGAGACCCAGTACTTC
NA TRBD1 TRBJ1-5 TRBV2 CASNRGGNQPQHF TGTGCCAGCAACAGGGGCGGCAATCAGCCCCAGCATTTT
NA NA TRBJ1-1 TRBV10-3 CAISVKEGEGEAFF TGTGCCATCAGTGTAAAGGAGGGTGAGGGCGAAGCTTTCTTT
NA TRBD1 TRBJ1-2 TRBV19 CASSIGQGNYGYTF TGTGCCAGTAGTATCGGACAGGGTAACTATGGCTACACCTTC
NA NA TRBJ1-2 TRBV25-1 CASSGRNRAGYTF TGTGCCAGCAGTGGAAGAAACAGGGCAGGCTACACCTTC
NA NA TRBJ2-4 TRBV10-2 CASSESLGGNIQYF TGCGCCAGCAGTGAGTCCTTAGGGGGAAACATTCAGTACTTC
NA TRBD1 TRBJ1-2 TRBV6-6 CASSQPGTGIKDYGYTF TGTGCCAGCAGTCAGCCCGGGACAGGGATAAAGGACTATGGCTACACCTTC
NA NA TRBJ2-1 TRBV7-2 CASRGDPASYNEQFF TGTGCCAGCAGGGGGGATCCGGCCTCCTACAATGAGCAGTTCTTC
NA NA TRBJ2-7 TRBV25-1 CASSESLQLAPEGHEQYF TGTGCCAGCAGTGAATCCCTCCAATTAGCTCCGGAGGGCCACGAGCAGTACTTC
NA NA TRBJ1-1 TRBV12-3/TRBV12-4 CACRGGNTEAFF TGTGCCTGCCGAGGAGGGAACACTGAAGCTTTCTTT
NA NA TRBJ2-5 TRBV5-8 CASRSSLYF TGTGCCAGCAGGTCGTCCTTGTACTTC
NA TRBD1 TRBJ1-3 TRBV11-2 CASSWTGVSGNTIYF TGTGCCAGCAGTTGGACAGGGGTCTCTGGAAACACCATATATTTT
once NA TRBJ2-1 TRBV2 CASSLRGNYYNEQFF TGTGCCAGCAGTCTTCGTGGGAACTATTACAATGAGCAGTTCTTC
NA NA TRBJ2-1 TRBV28 CASRTSSFTNEQFF TGTGCCAGCAGAACCAGTTCCTTTACCAATGAGCAGTTCTTC
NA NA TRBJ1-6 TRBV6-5 CASSYGGLGSPLHF TGTGCCAGCAGTTATGGGGGTTTGGGTTCACCCCTCCACTTT
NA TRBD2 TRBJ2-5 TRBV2 CASSSPIAGSETQYF TGTGCCAGCTCCTCTCCAATAGCGGGATCAGAGACCCAGTACTTC
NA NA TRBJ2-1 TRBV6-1 CASSETDEQFF TGTGCCAGCAGTGAGACGGATGAGCAGTTCTTC
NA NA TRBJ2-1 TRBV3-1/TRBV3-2 CASSQEISYNEQFF TGTGCCAGCAGCCAAGAAATTAGCTACAATGAGCAGTTCTTC
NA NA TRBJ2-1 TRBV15 CATSRGVLEGSDEQFF TGTGCCACCAGCAGAGGTGTTTTGGAGGGGAGCGATGAGCAGTTCTTC
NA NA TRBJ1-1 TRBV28 CASSLGQMNTEAFF TGTGCCAGCAGTTTAGGTCAGATGAACACTGAAGCTTTCTTT